This T cell receptor beta chain was observed in a study of T-cell reconstitution after alpha-beta-depleted transplantation in children. Construction of the TCRbeta library involved unique molecular identifiers. TCRdb re-derived calls from the PCR reads in MiXCR, one entry per CDR3 protein. The data show fewer than 550,000 distinct CDR3 sequences, under 12% seen once. A few counts support this clonotype. Antigen: not known. General observations from the study: Surviving recipient cells, namely T cells and thymic progenitors, were the source of high day-60 TCRbeta diversity in some patients. About two months after transplant, alpha-beta T cells reportedly came from several hundred expanded graft clones. Newly made T cells mostly supplied T-cell counts and diversity one year after transplant.

V was trimmed by 7 bases and J by 1 base, leaving 16 bases between them. The CDR3 loop spans 15 amino acids. Germline-derived CDR1 and CDR2 are MNHEY and SMNVEV (reference sequence). The receptor's source is a child younger than 10 with inherited bone marrow failure, due to receive a stem cell transplant. Here the sequenced sample was PBMCs, taken before TCRalphabeta/CD19-depleted stem cell transplant. The chain carries TRBV27 and TRBJ1-1, with TRBD1 as a possible D gene (5 bases). CDR3 nucleotides: TGTGCCAGCAAACAGGCGGTGCGAAAGAACACTGAAGCTTTCTTT. Protein sequence: CASKQAVRKNTEAFF.